The 8 T cell receptor beta chains reported below all come from one sample, sequenced in a study of cytomegalovirus exposure and HLA in healthy donors. Vbeta (60) and Jbeta (13) primers were used in the PCR. Sequencing used immunoSEQ multiplex PCR; TCRdb keeps in-frame clones, though not all of them. Among around 160,000 clones listed, around 68% were seen once. The sequencing sample was made of PBMCs. Source of these receptors: a man in his forties or fifties in good health and CMV-seronegative.

The rearrangement uses TRBV18 and TRBJ2-6; 7 bases are shared with TRBD1. CDR1 is KGHSH, CDR2 LQKENI, per germline. With V trimmed by 3 bases and J by 4 bases, 6 bases remained unmatched. There are 16 residues in the CDR3. CDR3 nucleotide sequence: TGTGCCAGCTCACCCCAGGGGGATACCGGGGCCAACGTCCTGACTTTC. As protein: CASSPQGDTGANVLTF.

The chain has TRBV4-1 and TRBJ1-2, with 8 bases that match TRBD1. Germline assignment: CDR1 MGHRA and CDR2 YSYEKL. V dropped 3 bases and J dropped 2; count of bases not matched to a gene: 5. The CDR3 loop spans 15 amino acids. DNA for the CDR3: TGCGCCAGCAGCCACCCGGACAGGGCGAACTATGGCTACACCTTC. This codes for CASSHPDRANYGYTF.

V usage is TRBV7-2 and J usage is TRBJ1-5; D is unresolved. From germline, CDR1 is SGHTA and CDR2 FQGNSA. With 1 base removed from V and 0 bases from J, the gap between germline ends came to 10 bases. The CDR3 contains 16 residues. CDR3 sequence (DNA): TGTGCCAGCAGCTTAGTAGACTCCCTTAGCAATCAGCCCCAGCATTTT. It translates to CASSLVDSLSNQPQHF.

J is TRBJ1-3 and V is TRBV27, with D unclear. Looked up from germline, CDR1 is MNHEY and CDR2 is SMNVEV (reference sequence). V was trimmed by 8 bases and J by 4 bases, leaving 12 bases between them. This CDR3 is 13 amino acids long. CDR3 amino acids: CASSLRHGNTIYF. The CDR3 DNA reads TGTGCCAGCTCTCTCAGGCACGGAAACACCATATATTTT.

J is TRBJ1-1 and V is TRBV9, with no clear D. The CDR3 sequence is 13 residues long. From germline, CDR1 is SGDLS and CDR2 YYNGEE. V gave up 2 bases and J gave up 2 bases, with 7 bases separating them. The CDR3: CASSVSINTEAFF. CDR3 nucleotides: TGTGCCAGCAGCGTTAGCATCAACACTGAAGCTTTCTTT.

This clone was recorded a few times. The chain recombines TRBV5-1 with TRBJ1-1, with D uncertain. CDR1 SGHRS and CDR2 YFSETQ come from the germline V gene. This CDR3 has 14 amino acids. The V end lost 7 bases, the J end lost 7 bases, and 20 bases lay between the germline ends. CDR3 residues: CASASEGQVGEAFF. In DNA, the CDR3 is TGCGCCAGCGCCTCCGAAGGCCAGGTTGGTGAAGCTTTCTTT. Full variable domain (remainder filled in from reference TRBV5-1 and TRBJ1-1): KAGVTQTPRYLIKTRGQQVTLSCSPISGHRSVSWYQQTPGQGLQFLFEYFSETQRNKGNFPGRFSGRQFSNSRSEMNVSTLELGDSALYLCASASEGQVGEAFFGQGTRLTVV.

The chain has TRBV18 and TRBJ1-1; D might be TRBD1 (5 bases). CDR1 and CDR2 from the germline V gene are KGHSH and LQKENI. The CDR3 sequence is 16 residues long. With 2 bases removed from V and 1 base from J, the gap between germline ends came to 14 bases. CDR3 sequence reads: CASSPRRTTANTEAFF. DNA of the CDR3: TGTGCCAGCTCACCAAGAAGAACGACAGCGAACACTGAAGCTTTCTTT.

The CDR3 spells CASSPGTKWAYEQFF. The CDR3 DNA follows: TGTGCCAGCAGCCCTGGGACAAAGTGGGCATATGAGCAGTTCTTC. This chain uses TRBV27 with TRBJ2-1; tentatively, D is TRBD1 (6 bases). The germline CDR1 and CDR2 sequences are MNHEY and SMNVEV (reference sequence). V lost 6 bases, J lost 8 bases, and 20 bases lay in between. The CDR3 covers 15 residues.